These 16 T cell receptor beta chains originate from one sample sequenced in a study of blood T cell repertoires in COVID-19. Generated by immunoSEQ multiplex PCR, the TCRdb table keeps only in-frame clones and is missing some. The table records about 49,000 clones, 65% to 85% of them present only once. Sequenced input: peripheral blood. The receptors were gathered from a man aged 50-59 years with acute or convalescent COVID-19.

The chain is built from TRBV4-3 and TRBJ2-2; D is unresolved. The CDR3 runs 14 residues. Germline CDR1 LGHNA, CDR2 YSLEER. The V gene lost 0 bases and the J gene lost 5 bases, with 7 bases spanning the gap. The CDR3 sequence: CASSQEFGTGELFF. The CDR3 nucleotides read TGCGCCAGCAGCCAAGAGTTCGGGACCGGGGAGCTGTTTTTT.

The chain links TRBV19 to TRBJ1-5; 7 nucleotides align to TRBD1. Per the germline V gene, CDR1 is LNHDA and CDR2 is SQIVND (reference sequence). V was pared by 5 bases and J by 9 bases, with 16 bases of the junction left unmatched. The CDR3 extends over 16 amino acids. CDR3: CASSLTAGTANWPQHF. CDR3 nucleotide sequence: TGTGCCAGTAGTCTCACCGCCGGGACAGCCAATTGGCCCCAGCATTTT.

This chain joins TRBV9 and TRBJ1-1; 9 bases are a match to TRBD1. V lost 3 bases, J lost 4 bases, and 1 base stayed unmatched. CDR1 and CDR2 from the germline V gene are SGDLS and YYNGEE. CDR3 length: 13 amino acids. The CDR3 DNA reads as TGTGCCAGCAGCGAGACAGGGGGCACTGAAGCTTTCTTT. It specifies CASSETGGTEAFF.

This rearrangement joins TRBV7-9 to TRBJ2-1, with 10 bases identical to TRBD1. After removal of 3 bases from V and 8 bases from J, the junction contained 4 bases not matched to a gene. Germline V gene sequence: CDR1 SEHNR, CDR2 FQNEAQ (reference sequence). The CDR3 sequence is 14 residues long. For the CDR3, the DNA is TGTGCCAGCAGCTTTTACGGACAGGGGGATGAGCAGTTCTTC. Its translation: CASSFYGQGDEQFF.

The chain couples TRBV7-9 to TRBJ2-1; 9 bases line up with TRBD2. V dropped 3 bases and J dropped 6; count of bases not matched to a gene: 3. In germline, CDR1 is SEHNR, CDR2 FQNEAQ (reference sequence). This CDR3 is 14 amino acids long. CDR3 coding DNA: TGTGCCAGCAGCTTGAGCGGGGGGCCCAATGAGCAGTTCTTC. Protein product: CASSLSGGPNEQFF.

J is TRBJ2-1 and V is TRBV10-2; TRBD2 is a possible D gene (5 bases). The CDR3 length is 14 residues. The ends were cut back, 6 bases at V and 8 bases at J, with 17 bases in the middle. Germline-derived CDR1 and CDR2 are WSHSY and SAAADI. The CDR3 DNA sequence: TGCGCCAGCAGACGAGGGAACCCGATATATGAGCAGTTCTTC. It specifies CASRRGNPIYEQFF.

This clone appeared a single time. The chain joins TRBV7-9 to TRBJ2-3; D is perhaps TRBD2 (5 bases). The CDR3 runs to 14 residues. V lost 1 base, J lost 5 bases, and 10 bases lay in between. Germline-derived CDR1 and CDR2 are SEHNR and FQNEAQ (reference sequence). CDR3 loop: CASSLGHSGDTQYF. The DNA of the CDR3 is TGTGCCAGCAGCTTAGGGCACAGCGGAGATACGCAGTATTTT.

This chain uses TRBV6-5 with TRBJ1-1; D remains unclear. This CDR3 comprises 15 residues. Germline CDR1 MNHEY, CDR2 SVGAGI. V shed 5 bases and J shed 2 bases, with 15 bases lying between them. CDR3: CASSPPPRGNTEAFF. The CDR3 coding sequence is TGTGCCAGCAGTCCTCCCCCCCGCGGAAACACTGAAGCTTTCTTT.

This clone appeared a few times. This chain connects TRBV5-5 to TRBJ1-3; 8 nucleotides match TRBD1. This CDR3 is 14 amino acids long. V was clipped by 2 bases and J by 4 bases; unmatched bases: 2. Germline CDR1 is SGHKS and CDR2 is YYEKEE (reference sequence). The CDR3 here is CASSFGQGGNTIYF. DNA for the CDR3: TGTGCCAGCAGCTTCGGACAGGGAGGAAACACCATATATTTT.

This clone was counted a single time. CDR3 nucleotide sequence: TGTGCCAGCAGTTTTGGAGGGGGCCCGGACTATGGCTACACCTTC. This gives the protein CASSFGGGPDYGYTF. The chain recombines TRBV28 with TRBJ1-2; 7 bases fit TRBD1. Germline V gene data show CDR1 as MDHEN and CDR2 as SYDVKM. J lost 3 bases, V lost 3 bases, and 7 bases had no gene match. The CDR3 extends over 15 amino acids.

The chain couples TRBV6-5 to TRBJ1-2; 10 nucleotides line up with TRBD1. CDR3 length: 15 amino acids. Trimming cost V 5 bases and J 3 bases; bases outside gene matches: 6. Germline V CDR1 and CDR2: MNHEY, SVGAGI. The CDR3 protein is CASSPPGQGYYGYTF. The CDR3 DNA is TGTGCCAGCAGTCCCCCGGGACAGGGGTACTATGGCTACACCTTC.

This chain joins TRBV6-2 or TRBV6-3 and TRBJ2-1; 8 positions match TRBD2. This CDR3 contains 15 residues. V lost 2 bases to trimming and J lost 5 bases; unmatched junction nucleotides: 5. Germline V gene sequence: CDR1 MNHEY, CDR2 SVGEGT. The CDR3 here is CASSYGGLGNNEQFF. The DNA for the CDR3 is TGTGCCAGCAGTTACGGGGGACTAGGGAACAATGAGCAGTTCTTC.

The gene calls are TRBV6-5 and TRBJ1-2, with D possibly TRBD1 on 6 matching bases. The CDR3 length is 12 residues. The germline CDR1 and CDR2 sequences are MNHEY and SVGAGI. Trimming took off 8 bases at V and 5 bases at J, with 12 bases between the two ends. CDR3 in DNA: TGTGCCAGCGGAAACAGGGCGTATGGCTACACCTTC. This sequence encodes CASGNRAYGYTF.

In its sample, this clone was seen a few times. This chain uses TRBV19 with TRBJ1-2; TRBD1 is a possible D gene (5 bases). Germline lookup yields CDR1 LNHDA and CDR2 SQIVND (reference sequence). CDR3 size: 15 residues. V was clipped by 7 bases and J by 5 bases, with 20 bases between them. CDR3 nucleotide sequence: TGTGCCAGTACCGCCCTCGCGGGGGGGGAATATGGCTACACCTTC. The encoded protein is CASTALAGGEYGYTF.

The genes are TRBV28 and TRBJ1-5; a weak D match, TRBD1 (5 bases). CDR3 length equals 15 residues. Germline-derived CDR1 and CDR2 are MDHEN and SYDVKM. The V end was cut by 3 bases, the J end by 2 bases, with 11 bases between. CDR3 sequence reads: CASSFSWGGNQPQHF. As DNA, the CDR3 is TGTGCCAGCAGTTTCTCCTGGGGGGGCAATCAGCCCCAGCATTTT.

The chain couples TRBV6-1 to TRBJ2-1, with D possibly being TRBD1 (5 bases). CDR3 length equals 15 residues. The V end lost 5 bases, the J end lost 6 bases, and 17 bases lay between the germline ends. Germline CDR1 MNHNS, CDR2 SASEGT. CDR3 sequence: CASSLTVLTLNEQFF. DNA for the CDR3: TGTGCCAGCAGTTTGACAGTCCTAACCCTCAATGAGCAGTTCTTC.